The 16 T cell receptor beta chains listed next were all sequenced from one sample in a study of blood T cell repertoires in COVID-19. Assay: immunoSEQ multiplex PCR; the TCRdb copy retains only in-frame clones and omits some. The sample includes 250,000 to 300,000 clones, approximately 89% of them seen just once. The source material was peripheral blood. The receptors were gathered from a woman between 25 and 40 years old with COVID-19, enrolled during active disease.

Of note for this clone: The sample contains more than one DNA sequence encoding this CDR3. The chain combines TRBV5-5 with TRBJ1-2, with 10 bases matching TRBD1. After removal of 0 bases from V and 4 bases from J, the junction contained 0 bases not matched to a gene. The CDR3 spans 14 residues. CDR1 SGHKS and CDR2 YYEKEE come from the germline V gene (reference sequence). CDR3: CASSLGQGAYGYTF. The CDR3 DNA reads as TGTGCCAGCAGCTTGGGACAGGGGGCCTATGGCTACACCTTC.

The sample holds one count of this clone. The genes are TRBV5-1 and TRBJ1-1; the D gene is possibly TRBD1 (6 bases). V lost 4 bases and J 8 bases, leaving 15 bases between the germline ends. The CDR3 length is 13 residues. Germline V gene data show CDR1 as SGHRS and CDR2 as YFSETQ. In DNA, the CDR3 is TGCGCCAGCAGCCCGGGGGGGCGTGGCGAAGCTTTCTTT. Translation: CASSPGGRGEAFF.

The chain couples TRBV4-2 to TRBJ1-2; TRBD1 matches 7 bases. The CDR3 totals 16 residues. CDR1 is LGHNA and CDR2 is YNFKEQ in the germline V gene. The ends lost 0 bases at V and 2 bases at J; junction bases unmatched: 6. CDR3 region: CASSQDSQGLNYGYTF. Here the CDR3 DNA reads TGTGCCAGCAGCCAAGATTCACAGGGGCTCAACTATGGCTACACCTTC.

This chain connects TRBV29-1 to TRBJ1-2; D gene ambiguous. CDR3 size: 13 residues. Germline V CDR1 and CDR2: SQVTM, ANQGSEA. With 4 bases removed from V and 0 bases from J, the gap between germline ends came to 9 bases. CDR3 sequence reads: CSVASETNYGYTF. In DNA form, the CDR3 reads TGCAGCGTTGCATCCGAGACTAACTATGGCTACACCTTC.

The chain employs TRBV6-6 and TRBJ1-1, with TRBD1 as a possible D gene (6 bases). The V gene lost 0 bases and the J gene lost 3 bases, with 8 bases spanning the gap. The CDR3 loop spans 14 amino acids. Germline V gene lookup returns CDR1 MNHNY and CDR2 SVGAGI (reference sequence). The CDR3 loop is CASSYSPGDTEAFF. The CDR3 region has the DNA TGTGCCAGCAGTTACTCCCCAGGGGACACTGAAGCTTTCTTT.

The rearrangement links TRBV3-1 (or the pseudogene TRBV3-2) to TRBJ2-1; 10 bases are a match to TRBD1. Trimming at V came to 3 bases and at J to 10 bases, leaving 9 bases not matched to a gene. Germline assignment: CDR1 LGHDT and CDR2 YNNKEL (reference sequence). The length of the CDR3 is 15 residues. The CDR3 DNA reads TGTGCCAGCAGCCACCTCACTCCGGGACAGGGGGAGCAGTTCTTC. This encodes CASSHLTPGQGEQFF.

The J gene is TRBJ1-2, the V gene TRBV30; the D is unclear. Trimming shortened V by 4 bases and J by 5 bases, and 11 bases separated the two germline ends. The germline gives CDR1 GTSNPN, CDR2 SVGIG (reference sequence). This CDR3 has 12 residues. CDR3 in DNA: TGTGCCTGGAAACATGCTGGTTATGGCTACACCTTC. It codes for CAWKHAGYGYTF.

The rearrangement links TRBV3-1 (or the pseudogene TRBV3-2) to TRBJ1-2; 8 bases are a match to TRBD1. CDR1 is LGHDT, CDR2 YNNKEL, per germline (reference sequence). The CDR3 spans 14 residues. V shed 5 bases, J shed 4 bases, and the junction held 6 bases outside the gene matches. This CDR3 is CASSADRGGYGYTF. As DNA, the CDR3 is TGTGCCAGCAGCGCCGACAGGGGAGGCTATGGCTACACCTTC.

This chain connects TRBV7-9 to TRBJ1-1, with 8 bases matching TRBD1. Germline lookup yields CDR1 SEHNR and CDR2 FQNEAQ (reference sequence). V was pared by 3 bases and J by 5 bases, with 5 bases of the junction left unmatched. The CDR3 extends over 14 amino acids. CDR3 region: CASSFLTGETEAFF. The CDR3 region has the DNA TGTGCCAGCAGCTTCCTGACAGGGGAAACTGAAGCTTTCTTT. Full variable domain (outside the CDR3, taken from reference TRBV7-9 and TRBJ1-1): DTGVSQNPRHKITKRGQNVTFRCDPISEHNRLYWYRQTLGQGPEFLTYFQNEAQLEKSRLLSDRFSAERPKGSFSTLEIQRTEQGDSAMYLCASSFLTGETEAFFGQGTRLTVV.

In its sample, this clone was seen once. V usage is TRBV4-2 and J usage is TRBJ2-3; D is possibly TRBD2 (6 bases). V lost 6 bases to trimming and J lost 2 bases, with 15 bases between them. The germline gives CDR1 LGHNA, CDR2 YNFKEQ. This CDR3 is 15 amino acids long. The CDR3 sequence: CASRQLAGSTDTQYF. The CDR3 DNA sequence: TGTGCCAGCAGACAACTCGCGGGGTCCACAGATACGCAGTATTTT.

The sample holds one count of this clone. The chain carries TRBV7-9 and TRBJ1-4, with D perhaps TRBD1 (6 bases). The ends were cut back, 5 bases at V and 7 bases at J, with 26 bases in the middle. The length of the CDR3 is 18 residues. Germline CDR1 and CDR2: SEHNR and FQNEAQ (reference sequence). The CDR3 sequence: CASSQSSVGGRIGEKLFF. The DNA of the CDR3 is TGTGCCAGCAGCCAGAGCAGCGTTGGGGGCAGGATTGGTGAAAAACTGTTTTTT.

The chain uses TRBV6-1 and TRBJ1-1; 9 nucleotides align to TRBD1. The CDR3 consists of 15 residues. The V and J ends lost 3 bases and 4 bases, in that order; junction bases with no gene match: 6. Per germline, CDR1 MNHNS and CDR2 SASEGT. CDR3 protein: CASSDLNRGRTEAFF. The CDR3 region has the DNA TGTGCCAGCAGTGACCTTAACAGGGGGCGCACTGAAGCTTTCTTT.

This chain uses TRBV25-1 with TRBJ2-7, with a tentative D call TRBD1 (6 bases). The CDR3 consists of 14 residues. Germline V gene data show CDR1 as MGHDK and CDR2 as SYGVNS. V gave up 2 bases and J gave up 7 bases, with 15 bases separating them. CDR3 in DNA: TGTGCCAGCAGTGAACAGGGGACGGCCGGAGAGCAGTACTTC. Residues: CASSEQGTAGEQYF.

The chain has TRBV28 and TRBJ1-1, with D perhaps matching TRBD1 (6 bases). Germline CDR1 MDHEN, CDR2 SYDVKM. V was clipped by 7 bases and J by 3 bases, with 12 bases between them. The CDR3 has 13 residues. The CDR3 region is CASTRDIYTEAFF. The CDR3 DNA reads TGTGCCAGCACCCGGGACATATACACTGAAGCTTTCTTT.

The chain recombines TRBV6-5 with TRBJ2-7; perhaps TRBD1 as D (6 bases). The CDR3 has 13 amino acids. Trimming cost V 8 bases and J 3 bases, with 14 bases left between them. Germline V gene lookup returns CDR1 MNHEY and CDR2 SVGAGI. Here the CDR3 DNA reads TGTGCCAGCGGACAGCCTCCCCTCTACGAGCAGTACTTC. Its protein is CASGQPPLYEQYF.

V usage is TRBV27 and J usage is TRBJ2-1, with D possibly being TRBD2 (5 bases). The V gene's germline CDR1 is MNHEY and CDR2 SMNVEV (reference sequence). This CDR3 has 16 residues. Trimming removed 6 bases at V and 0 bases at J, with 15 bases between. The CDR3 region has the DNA TGTGCCAGCAGCTATCAGCGGAGGAGCTCCTACAATGAGCAGTTCTTC. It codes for CASSYQRRSSYNEQFF.